The 20 T cell receptor beta chains presented below share a single source sample, sequenced in a study of early T cells in non-severe SARS-CoV-2 infection. MiXCR, run by TCRdb on the 5' RACE reads, gives a single entry per CDR3 protein. The sample lists tens of thousands of distinct CDR3 sequences, about an eighth seen once, with 3.5% to 5% in the top ten. The sequences come from whole blood, collected at baseline. All receptors derive from an adult who was a healthcare worker with PCR-confirmed SARS-CoV-2 infection or an uninfected control (not recorded which).

This clonotype was detected a few times. The chain carries TRBV30 and TRBJ1-5; 9 bases map to TRBD1. There are 16 residues in the CDR3. V shed 3 bases, J shed 3 bases, and the junction held 9 bases outside the gene matches. The V gene's germline CDR1 is GTSNPN and CDR2 SVGIG (reference sequence). CDR3 in DNA: TGTGCCTGGAGCCGTCCCGGGACAGGGAACAATCAGCCCCAGCATTTT. This codes for CAWSRPGTGNNQPQHF.

This clonotype was detected only a few times. This rearrangement joins TRBV6-6 to TRBJ2-5; weak D call: TRBD1 (6 bases). The CDR3 contains 15 residues. Trimming removed 2 bases at V and 6 bases at J, with 16 bases between. Germline V lookup: CDR1 MNHNY, CDR2 SVGAGI (reference sequence). Written as DNA, the CDR3 is TGTGCCAGCAGTTACGTGGTTGGTCAGGGGAAGACCCAGTACTTC. Residues: CASSYVVGQGKTQYF.

This clonotype was seen a few times. V and J are TRBV6-1 and TRBJ2-7, with D uncertain. The CDR3 extends over 10 amino acids. The germline V gene encodes CDR1 MNHNS and CDR2 SASEGT. Deletions cut 8 bases from V and 0 bases from J, with 2 bases between. The CDR3 here is CASYSYEQYF. CDR3 DNA sequence: TGTGCCAGCTACTCCTACGAGCAGTACTTC.

The chain employs TRBV27 and TRBJ1-5; D perhaps matches TRBD1 (5 bases). This CDR3 comprises 13 residues. The V gene lost 5 bases and the J gene lost 5 bases, with 10 bases spanning the gap. From germline, CDR1 is MNHEY and CDR2 SMNVEV (reference sequence). The CDR3: CASSDRGYQPQHF. In nucleotides, the CDR3 is TGTGCCAGCAGTGACAGAGGGTATCAGCCCCAGCATTTT.

The V call is TRBV20-1, the J call TRBJ2-7; 9 bases line up with TRBD2. V lost 3 bases to trimming and J lost 0 bases; unmatched junction nucleotides: 15. Germline CDR1 is DFQATT and CDR2 is SNEGSKA (reference sequence). CDR3 length: 18 residues. CDR3 coding DNA: TGCAGTGCTAGTCAAAGGCTAGCGGGAAGAACCGACTCCTACGAGCAGTACTTC. Translation gives CSASQRLAGRTDSYEQYF.

This clonotype turned up a few times. V is TRBV11-3 and J is TRBJ2-2; D perhaps matches TRBD1 (5 bases). Trimming pared 4 bases from V and 9 bases from J, leaving 15 bases between. The CDR3 sequence is 14 residues long. The germline CDR1 and CDR2 sequences are SGHNT and YENEEA. CDR3 residues: CASSSQDPPRELFF. The DNA of the CDR3 is TGTGCCAGCAGCTCACAGGACCCCCCCCGGGAGCTGTTTTTT.

The chain joins TRBV20-1 to TRBJ1-1, with 8 bases aligning to TRBD1. CDR3 length: 14 residues. Looked up from germline, CDR1 is DFQATT and CDR2 is SNEGSKA (reference sequence). The ends lost 3 bases at V and 0 bases at J; junction bases unmatched: 3. The CDR3 loop is CSARKTGVNTEAFF. CDR3 nucleotide sequence: TGCAGTGCTAGGAAGACAGGGGTGAACACTGAAGCTTTCTTT.

This chain links TRBV9 with TRBJ1-4, with D tentatively TRBD1 (6 bases). The CDR3 loop spans 15 amino acids. V lost 0 bases and J 5 bases, leaving 11 bases between the germline ends. Per germline, CDR1 SGDLS and CDR2 YYNGEE. CDR3 bases: TGTGCCAGCAGCGTAGATGACAGGCCAAATGAAAAACTGTTTTTT. It translates to CASSVDDRPNEKLFF.

The table lists this clonotype with a few counts. V and J are TRBV5-5 and TRBJ2-6, with D tentatively TRBD1 (5 bases). Germline assignment: CDR1 SGHKS and CDR2 YYEKEE (reference sequence). Trimming shortened V by 4 bases and J by 0 bases, and 17 bases separated the two germline ends. This CDR3 has 18 residues. The CDR3 bases are TGTGCCAGCAGCCTTGGAACAGGAATTAGCTCTGGGGCCAACGTCCTGACTTTC. Translating it yields CASSLGTGISSGANVLTF.

This clonotype was detected a few times. V is TRBV12-3 or TRBV12-4 and J is TRBJ1-1; the D is unclear. CDR3 length: 12 amino acids. The V gene lost 6 bases and the J gene lost 6 bases, with 11 bases spanning the gap. The CDR3 loop is CASSPPGAEAFF. CDR3 bases: TGTGCCAGCAGCCCCCCCGGCGCTGAAGCTTTCTTT.

This clonotype has at least ten counts. The V gene is TRBV27, the J gene TRBJ2-7; TRBD1 or TRBD2 may be the D gene (5 bases each). This CDR3 spans 15 amino acids. Between the trimmed V and J ends, which lost 1 base and 0 bases, there was a span of 10 bases. Looked up from germline, CDR1 is MNHEY and CDR2 is SMNVEV (reference sequence). The CDR3 here is CASSLLSGTSYEQYF. The CDR3 DNA sequence: TGTGCCAGCAGTTTATTGTCCGGGACCTCCTACGAGCAGTACTTC.

The rearrangement joins TRBV10-1 to TRBJ1-4; no definite D call. Trimming took 3 bases from V and 0 from J, leaving 8 bases between them. The CDR3 runs to 15 residues. The germline V gene has CDR1 WNHNN and CDR2 SYGVQD (reference sequence). The CDR3: CASSDDPATNEKLFF. The CDR3 DNA reads as TGCGCCAGCAGTGATGACCCTGCAACTAATGAAAAACTGTTTTTT.

V usage is TRBV7-9 and J usage is TRBJ2-1; 8 bases fit TRBD1. CDR3 length equals 15 residues. V lost 5 bases, J lost 5 bases, and 8 bases stayed unmatched. The germline V gene has CDR1 SEHNR and CDR2 FQNEAQ (reference sequence). The CDR3 sequence is CASSPGTGVNNEQFF. As DNA, the CDR3 is TGTGCCAGCAGCCCAGGGACAGGCGTGAACAATGAGCAGTTCTTC.

The rearrangement uses TRBV19 and TRBJ2-1; 15 nucleotides align to TRBD2. The CDR3 length is 15 residues. Germline V gives CDR1 LNHDA, CDR2 SQIVND (reference sequence). Unmatched junction bases numbered 10, after V lost 5 bases and J lost 14 bases. The CDR3 spells CASSAGLAGGPVKFF. The CDR3 DNA reads as TGTGCCAGTAGTGCCGGACTAGCGGGAGGGCCCGTTAAGTTCTTC.

In this sample, this clonotype turned up a few times. This chain links TRBV30 with TRBJ2-7; D possibly uses TRBD1 or TRBD2 (7 bases each). The V gene's germline CDR1 is GTSNPN and CDR2 SVGIG (reference sequence). V was cut by 8 bases and J by 3 bases, with 14 bases left in between. CDR3 size: 12 residues. CDR3 bases: TGTGCCAGACAGGGAGGGGGCTACGAGCAGTACTTC. As protein: CARQGGGYEQYF.

This clonotype was observed at least ten times. The chain employs TRBV6-2 or TRBV6-3 and TRBJ1-1, with D tentatively TRBD1 (5 bases). Trimming took 0 bases from V and 4 from J, leaving 24 bases between them. Germline CDR1 reads MNHEY; CDR2 reads SVGEGT. This CDR3 region has 19 residues. CDR3: CASSYSKRGGFNGGTEAFF. In DNA form, the CDR3 reads TGTGCCAGCAGTTACTCGAAGAGGGGAGGGTTCAATGGGGGCACTGAAGCTTTCTTT.

The chain carries TRBV12-3 or TRBV12-4 and TRBJ1-2; no clear D gene. V lost 2 bases to trimming and J lost 8 bases, with 12 bases between them. This CDR3 is built from 13 residues. The CDR3 DNA follows: TGTGCCAGCAGTTTAAGAGGGCTAGGGGGCTACACCTTC. It is translated as CASSLRGLGGYTF.

The gene calls are TRBV2 and TRBJ2-7; 8 positions agree with TRBD1. Unmatched junction bases numbered 5, after V lost 7 bases and J lost 0 bases. Per the germline V gene, CDR1 is SNHLY and CDR2 is FYNNEI. This CDR3 has 14 amino acids. The CDR3 coding sequence is TGTGCCAGCACCGAACAGGGGGGCTCCTACGAGCAGTACTTC. This gives the protein CASTEQGGSYEQYF.

In this sample, this clonotype turned up many times. The chain employs TRBV18 and TRBJ1-1, with 7 nucleotides matching TRBD1. Germline CDR1 reads KGHSH; CDR2 reads LQKENI. V lost 3 bases and J lost 2; bases outside the gene matches: 6. The CDR3 length is 15 residues. The DNA for the CDR3 is TGTGCCAGCTCACCTCCGCAGGGGGGAAACACTGAAGCTTTCTTT. Translated: CASSPPQGGNTEAFF.

The V call is TRBV9, the J call TRBJ2-3; no clear D gene. Between the trimmed V and J ends, which lost 4 bases and 0 bases, there was a span of 15 bases. CDR1 SGDLS and CDR2 YYNGEE come from the germline V gene. The CDR3 consists of 16 residues. The CDR3 protein is CASSLPRAESTDTQYF. The CDR3 bases are TGTGCCAGCAGCCTCCCTCGGGCGGAAAGCACAGATACGCAGTATTTT.